Here is one TCR beta chain with its context. This sample is drawn from a study of blood T cell repertoires in COVID-19. Study details: From the United States, Italy and Spain came samples of acute and convalescent COVID-19. From T cells, B-cell-depleted T cells, or PBMCs came the material, which was cDNA or gDNA.

The V segment lost 1 base and the J segment 4 bases; nucleotides outside the gene matches: 4. There are 15 residues in the CDR3. Germline loops: CDR1 KGHSH, CDR2 LQKENI. Under the authors' procedure: Reference gene primer amplification in the assay estimated nucleated cell counts. The method was immunoSEQ multiplex PCR; TCRdb's version includes in-frame clones alone and lacks a portion of them. The V and J calls and clone size were taken over from that table, and D and trimming were inferred from the DNA. This sample carries about 150,000 clones, 80% of them seen once, and the ten largest clones take 0.45% to 0.6%.

The sequence derives from a man aged 55 to 70 with acute or convalescent COVID-19. The chain is built from TRBV18 and TRBJ2-5; 9 bases agree with TRBD1. The specimen sequenced was peripheral blood. As DNA, the CDR3 is TGTGCCAGCTCACCACGACAGGGGGTAGGAGAGACCCAGTACTTC. Translating it yields CASSPRQGVGETQYF.